One T cell receptor (beta chain) is described in this entry. The J segment lost 0 bases and the V segment lost 4 bases, leaving 3 bases of the junction unmatched. CDR3 length equals 15 residues. Germline CDR1 MNHNY, CDR2 SVGAGI (reference sequence). Amplification used 60 Vbeta primers and 13 Jbeta primers. Only in-frame clones appear in the TCRdb table, and some are missing; sequencing was by immunoSEQ multiplex PCR. The sample contains some 150,000 clones, about 9.2% of which appear only once. The data were taken from a study of cytomegalovirus exposure and HLA in healthy donors. Sample: PBMCs. The gene calls are TRBV6-6 and TRBJ1-5; 7 bases align to TRBD1. The sequence derives from a woman aged 35 to 49 in good health and CMV-seropositive. Here the CDR3 DNA reads TGTGCCAGCAGTTCCGGGACAGTTAGCAATCAGCCCCAGCATTTT. It codes for CASSSGTVSNQPQHF.